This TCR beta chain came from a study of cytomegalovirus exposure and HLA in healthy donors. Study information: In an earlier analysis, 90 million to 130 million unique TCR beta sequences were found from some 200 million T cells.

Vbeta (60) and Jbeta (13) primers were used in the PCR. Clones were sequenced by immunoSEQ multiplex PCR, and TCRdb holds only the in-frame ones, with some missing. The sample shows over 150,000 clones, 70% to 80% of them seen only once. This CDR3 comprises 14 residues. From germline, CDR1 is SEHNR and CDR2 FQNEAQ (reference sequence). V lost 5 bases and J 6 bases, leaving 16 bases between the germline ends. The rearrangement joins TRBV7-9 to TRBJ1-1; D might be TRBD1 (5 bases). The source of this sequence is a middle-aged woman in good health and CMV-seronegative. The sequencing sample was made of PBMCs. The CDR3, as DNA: TGTGCCAGCAGCCCCGTCGGCGGGGGTCCTGAAGCTTTCTTT. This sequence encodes CASSPVGGGPEAFF.